One and the same sample provided the 22 T cell receptor beta chains below, sequenced in a study of identical twins. TCRdb reprocessed the 5' RACE reads via MiXCR and lists one record per CDR3 protein. The sample lists approximately 490,000 distinct CDR3 sequences, around 22% occurring once. The same sample was also used in a study of yellow fever vaccine responses in identical twins.

The sample comprised CD4+ T cells sorted from blood. Source of these receptors: a woman between 18 and 30 years old in good health.

This clonotype was observed a handful of times. V is TRBV6-2 or TRBV6-3 and J is TRBJ2-7; 11 positions match TRBD2. Losses at the gene ends were 8 bases for V and 6 bases for J; bases not matched to a gene: 27. The CDR3 loop spans 20 amino acids. From germline, CDR1 is MNHEY and CDR2 SVGEGT. CDR3 nucleotide sequence: TGTGCCAGCCAATCCATCTTAGGACTAGCGGGCAGTGGGGCTCCCCTCGAGCAGTACGTC. Its translation is CASQSILGLAGSGAPLEQYV.

The genes are TRBV28 and TRBJ2-6; D not certain. CDR3 length equals 15 residues. Germline CDR1 and CDR2: MDHEN and SYDVKM. The V and J ends lost 6 bases and 0 bases respectively, with 9 bases between them. The CDR3 region is CASSRSSSGANVLTF. The CDR3 DNA follows: TGTGCCAGCAGCCGATCATCCTCTGGGGCCAACGTCCTGACTTTC.

The chain carries TRBV5-4 and TRBJ2-2; 9 bases map to TRBD1. J gave up 2 bases and V 5 bases, and 7 bases lay outside the gene matches. The CDR3 is 16 residues long. Germline assignment: CDR1 SGHNT and CDR2 YYREEE (reference sequence). The CDR3: CASSITGGPNTGELFF. In nucleotides, the CDR3 is TGTGCCAGCAGTATTACAGGGGGCCCTAACACCGGGGAGCTGTTTTTT.

The chain combines TRBV20-1 with TRBJ2-7, with D perhaps matching TRBD2 (5 bases). The CDR3 loop spans 14 amino acids. V lost 6 bases and J 7 bases, leaving 22 bases between the germline ends. Germline loops: CDR1 DFQATT, CDR2 SNEGSKA (reference sequence). The CDR3 spells CSARGGGLAGEQYV. The DNA of the CDR3 is TGCAGTGCCCGGGGTGGCGGCCTCGCGGGTGAGCAGTACGTC.

J is TRBJ2-3 and V is TRBV29-1; 15 positions match TRBD2. Losses at the gene ends were 1 base for V and 5 bases for J; bases not matched to a gene: 4. The CDR3 runs to 16 residues. CDR1 is SQVTM, CDR2 ANQGSEA, per germline. The CDR3 DNA reads TGCAGCGTTGAAGGGACTAGCGGGAGGGCAAGAGATACGCAGTATTTT. Translating it yields CSVEGTSGRARDTQYF.

The DNA for the CDR3 is TGTGCCAGCAGACCAGCCCCGGGACAGGGGACCTACAATGAGCAGTTCTTC. Translating it yields CASRPAPGQGTYNEQFF. The genes are TRBV27 and TRBJ2-1; 10 bases match TRBD1. Germline V CDR1 and CDR2: MNHEY, SMNVEV (reference sequence). Trimming at V came to 6 bases and at J to 2 bases, leaving 10 bases not matched to a gene. This CDR3 has 17 residues.

The rearrangement joins TRBV11-2 to TRBJ1-3, with D possibly matching TRBD1 (6 bases). From germline, CDR1 is SGHAT and CDR2 FQNNGV. The CDR3 contains 16 residues. Trimming took off 4 bases at V and 0 bases at J, with 13 bases between the two ends. CDR3 protein: CASSSQGGSSGNTIYF. In DNA form, the CDR3 reads TGTGCCAGCAGCTCACAGGGTGGGAGCTCTGGAAACACCATATATTTT.

V gene TRBV25-1 combines with J gene TRBJ1-6; D possibly corresponds to TRBD1 (6 bases). Trimming removed 4 bases at V and 12 bases at J, with 19 bases between. This CDR3 is built from 15 residues. Germline V gene data show CDR1 as MGHDK and CDR2 as SYGVNS. The CDR3 is CASSAYTGRGVPLHF. Here the CDR3 DNA reads TGTGCCAGCAGTGCATACACAGGGAGAGGTGTACCCCTCCACTTT. The whole variable domain, remainder taken from reference TRBV25-1 and TRBJ1-6, is EADIYQTPRYLVIGTGKKITLECSQTMGHDKMYWYQQDPGMELHLIHYSYGVNSTEKGDLSSESTVSRIRTEHFPLTLESARPSHTSQYLCASSAYTGRGVPLHFGNGTRLTVT.

This clonotype was recorded many times. The rearrangement joins TRBV9 to TRBJ2-1, with D possibly TRBD1 on 6 matching bases. Germline V gives CDR1 SGDLS, CDR2 YYNGEE. V was shortened by 3 bases and J by 0 bases, with 16 bases between the two germline ends. The CDR3 is 17 residues long. The CDR3 nucleotides read TGTGCCAGCAGCGGTGGGGGACATTCCAACTCCTACAATGAGCAGTTCTTC. Amino acid sequence: CASSGGGHSNSYNEQFF. The full variable domain, with the rest looked up from reference TRBV9 and TRBJ2-1, is DSGVTQTPKHLITATGQRVTLRCSPRSGDLSVYWYQQSLDQGLQFLIQYYNGEERAKGNILERFSAQQFPDLHSELNLSSLELGDSALYFCASSGGGHSNSYNEQFFGPGTRLTVL.

The CDR3 region is CASSPGARQETQYF. Written as DNA, the CDR3 is TGTGCCAGCTCACCAGGGGCTAGGCAAGAGACCCAGTACTTC. The chain links TRBV18 to TRBJ2-5, with a weak D call TRBD1 (5 bases). CDR3 length: 14 amino acids. Per germline, CDR1 KGHSH and CDR2 LQKENI. The V and J ends lost 2 bases and 2 bases respectively, with 9 bases between them.

The CDR3 here is CASSLGQGQTYEQYF. CDR3 nucleotides: TGTGCCAGCTCACTAGGACAGGGCCAAACCTACGAGCAGTACTTC. The chain joins TRBV18 to TRBJ2-7, with 8 bases that match TRBD1. V lost 4 bases to trimming and J lost 2 bases; unmatched junction nucleotides: 7. The CDR3 totals 15 residues. In germline, CDR1 is KGHSH, CDR2 LQKENI.

V is TRBV5-1 and J is TRBJ1-4, with TRBD1 identical over 7 bases. The CDR3 consists of 17 residues. J lost 1 base, V lost 3 bases, and 9 bases had no gene match. CDR1 and CDR2 from the germline V gene are SGHRS and YFSETQ. The CDR3 DNA sequence: TGCGCCAGCAGCTCCCTGACAGGGTCTGGAACTAATGAAAAACTGTTTTTT. Protein sequence: CASSSLTGSGTNEKLFF.

The V call is TRBV20-1, the J call TRBJ2-7; D remains ambiguous. CDR1 DFQATT and CDR2 SNEGSKA come from the germline V gene (reference sequence). The CDR3 spans 12 residues. V was clipped by 1 base and J by 3 bases, with 7 bases between them. DNA for the CDR3: TGCAGTGCTAGAGGGGGTCTCTACGAGCAGTACGTC. Amino acids: CSARGGLYEQYV.

The chain couples TRBV5-1 to TRBJ2-5; tentatively, D is TRBD1 (5 bases). Germline loops: CDR1 SGHRS, CDR2 YFSETQ. Trimming shortened V by 0 bases and J by 4 bases, and 13 bases separated the two germline ends. This CDR3 comprises 15 residues. In DNA, the CDR3 is TGCGCCAGCAGCTTGGCCATGGGGCAGGGAGAGACCCAGTACTTC. This encodes CASSLAMGQGETQYF. The whole variable domain, filled in from reference TRBV5-1 and TRBJ2-5, reads KAGVTQTPRYLIKTRGQQVTLSCSPISGHRSVSWYQQTPGQGLQFLFEYFSETQRNKGNFPGRFSGRQFSNSRSEMNVSTLELGDSALYLCASSLAMGQGETQYFGPGTRLLVL.

V and J are TRBV3-1 and TRBJ2-7, with D possibly called TRBD1 or TRBD2 (5 bases each). Germline CDR1 is LGHDT and CDR2 is YNNKEL (reference sequence). The V end lost 2 bases, the J end lost 6 bases, and 17 bases lay between the germline ends. The CDR3 runs to 15 residues. The CDR3 is CASSQNWDGWSEQYF. The CDR3 coding sequence is TGTGCCAGCAGCCAAAACTGGGACGGATGGAGCGAGCAGTACTTC.

This rearrangement joins TRBV27 to TRBJ2-1, with TRBD1 identical over 7 bases. The length of the CDR3 is 19 residues. The V gene's germline CDR1 is MNHEY and CDR2 SMNVEV (reference sequence). Trimming removed 4 bases from V and 10 bases from J; junction bases left unmatched: 25. The CDR3 DNA sequence: TGTGCCAGCAGTTCCGACATCCTTACAGGGGACGGACCAATAGGGGAGCAGTTCTTC. The encoded protein is CASSSDILTGDGPIGEQFF.

The chain uses TRBV15 and TRBJ2-1; 9 bases map to TRBD2. Trimming took 3 bases from V and 10 from J; bases not matched to a gene: 25. The CDR3 consists of 20 residues. Germline CDR1 LNHNV, CDR2 YYDKDF (reference sequence). The DNA for the CDR3 is TGTGCCACCAGCAGTTTCGCAGCGGGTAGCGGGAGCCTCACGCGCAACGAGCAGTTCTTC. It is translated as CATSSFAAGSGSLTRNEQFF.

V is TRBV11-2 and J is TRBJ2-3, with no clear D. This CDR3 region has 16 residues. Germline V lookup: CDR1 SGHAT, CDR2 FQNNGV. Trimming cost V 2 bases and J 1 base, with 13 bases left between them. CDR3 bases: TGTGCCAGCAGCTTACTGGAATTTCCCGGCACAGATACGCAGTATTTT. Protein: CASSLLEFPGTDTQYF.

CDR3 amino acids: CASSRGGRVGTDTQYF. CDR3 bases: TGTGCCAGCAGCCGGGGGGGAAGGGTTGGCACAGATACGCAGTATTTT. This chain connects TRBV25-1 to TRBJ2-3; 8 bases line up with TRBD2. The CDR3 is 16 residues long. Germline CDR1 reads MGHDK; CDR2 reads SYGVNS. After removal of 6 bases from V and 1 base from J, the junction contained 9 bases not matched to a gene. The variable domain in full, completed from reference TRBV25-1 and TRBJ2-3, reads EADIYQTPRYLVIGTGKKITLECSQTMGHDKMYWYQQDPGMELHLIHYSYGVNSTEKGDLSSESTVSRIRTEHFPLTLESARPSHTSQYLCASSRGGRVGTDTQYFGPGTRLTVL.

The chain uses TRBV5-1 and TRBJ2-5; maybe TRBD2 (6 bases). Between the trimmed V and J ends, which lost 2 bases and 1 base, there was a span of 12 bases. CDR1 and CDR2 from the germline V gene are SGHRS and YFSETQ. The CDR3 is 15 amino acids. The CDR3 DNA reads TGCGCCAGCAGCTTTCGGGGGACCCCCCAAGAGACCCAGTACTTC. Translated: CASSFRGTPQETQYF.

The chain is built from TRBV12-3 or TRBV12-4 and TRBJ1-1; D unclear. This CDR3 spans 15 amino acids. V gave up 1 base and J gave up 3 bases, with 12 bases separating them. The DNA of the CDR3 is TGTGCCAGCAGTTTAGAAGGGTATCCGCACACTGAAGCTTTCTTT. Translated: CASSLEGYPHTEAFF.

CDR3 residues: CASSVTGTRREQFF. CDR3 coding DNA: TGTGCCAGCAGCGTGACCGGGACTAGGCGTGAGCAGTTCTTC. J is TRBJ2-1 and V is TRBV7-3, with TRBD2 matching over 8 bases. The CDR3 consists of 14 residues. Germline values: CDR1 SGHTA, CDR2 FQGTGA. V lost 5 bases to trimming and J lost 9 bases; unmatched junction nucleotides: 9. The variable domain in full, with the rest retrieved from reference TRBV7-3 and TRBJ2-1, is GAGVSQTPSNKVTEKGKYVELRCDPISGHTALYWYRQSLGQGPEFLIYFQGTGAADDSGLPNDRFFAVRPEGSVSTLKIQRTERGDSAVYLCASSVTGTRREQFFGPGTRLTVL.